This T cell receptor (beta chain) was documented in a study of molecular identifiers for immune sequencing clone quantification. At the level of the study: Naive CD8 RNA (around 20,000 or 100,000 cells) was divided into five aliquots, with four sequenced.

One entry per CDR3 protein results from TCRdb running MiXCR on the PCR reads. This repertoire shows hundreds of thousands of distinct CDR3 sequences, roughly 25% found once; its top ten account for about 0.84%. J gave up 2 bases and V 8 bases, and 13 bases lay outside the gene matches. This CDR3 is 16 amino acids long. In germline, CDR1 is LGHNA, CDR2 YSLEER. This clonotype turned up a few times. The chain is built from TRBV4-3 and TRBJ2-3; 7 bases map to TRBD1. Sequencing was performed on naive CD8+ T cells from blood, with Jurkat cell RNA spiked in. Subset in this sample: FACS-sorted CD8+CD4-CCR7+CD45RA+ naive T cells. This receptor was taken from a human donor in good health. Some libraries in this study had Jurkat cell RNA spiked in. The DNA of the CDR3 is TGCGCCAGCGGACAACCGGGACAGACAATCACAGATACGCAGTATTTT. Translation: CASGQPGQTITDTQYF.